This TCR beta chain derives from a study of regulatory T cells in long-lasting Graves disease. Time point of the sample: newly diagnosed GD, antithyroid drugs for less than 3 months. There was RNA extracted from PBMCs, and the TCR library was made from it. Arm-PCR with iRepertoire HTBI primers amplified the CDR3 regions for these TCR beta libraries. Using its own MiXCR run on the multiplex PCR reads, TCRdb lists one record per CDR3 protein. The sample gives over 500,000 distinct CDR3 sequences, less than 20% of which show up once; 15% to 20% is in the top ten. The CDR3 consists of 16 residues. V lost 5 bases and J lost 0; bases outside the gene matches: 9. CDR1 and CDR2 (germline): SEHNR, FQNEAQ (reference sequence). There are many counts of this clonotype. What it recognizes is unknown. General study findings and limits: Peripheral blood alone, not thyroid tissue, underwent study.

The sample also formed part of further work on T cells in Graves' hyperthyroidism and ophthalmopathy.

This chain joins TRBV7-9 and TRBJ2-5; 7 positions match TRBD2. The receptor comes from a woman in her 30s with Graves disease. The sequencing used peripheral blood mononuclear cells (PBMCs), collected at new diagnosis, from a patient treated with antithyroid drugs. CDR3 nucleotide sequence: TGTGCCAGCAGCCCTTGGGGAGCGGGAAACCAAGAGACCCAGTACTTC. This sequence encodes CASSPWGAGNQETQYF.